This is a list of T cell receptor beta chains from one sample in a study of B cell selection in AIRE deficiency. Sequencing was performed with immunoSEQ multiplex PCR; in TCRdb, only in-frame clones are kept and a portion is missing. Of 20,000 to 30,000 clones in the sample, 90% to 98% were seen once. The sequencing sample was made of CD4+CD127+ conventional T cells sorted from PBMCs. Receptors originate from a human donor in good health. The CDR3 runs from the conserved cysteine through the conserved F or W. D genes are given only for firm matches. Size is omitted from some rows. Given values are once, few, many or a class for expanded clones.

D: -
J: TRBJ2-7
size: -
V: TRBV6-1
DNA: TGTGCCAGCAGGCGGGTTTACGAGCAGTACTTC
CDR3: CASRRVYEQYF

D: TRBD1
J: TRBJ1-5
size: once
V: TRBV14
DNA: TGTGCCAGCAGCCAAGTTGCCTACACAGGGGGCGGGCGGGTAAGGAATCAGCCCCAGCATTTT
CDR3: CASSQVAYTGGGRVRNQPQHF

D: TRBD2
J: TRBJ2-7
size: -
V: TRBV28
DNA: TGTGCCAGCAGTCTAGCCGGGACTAGGGTCCGGGAGGAGCAGTACTTC
CDR3: CASSLAGTRVREEQYF

D: -
J: TRBJ2-7
size: -
V: TRBV29-1
DNA: TGCAGCGTTGGCTGGGGAAACTACGAGCAGTACTTC
CDR3: CSVGWGNYEQYF

D: -
J: TRBJ2-4
size: once
V: TRBV15
DNA: TGTGCCACCAGCCCGGGCAAAAACATTCAGTACTTC
CDR3: CATSPGKNIQYF

D: -
J: TRBJ1-2
size: -
V: TRBV5-4
DNA: TGTGCCAGCAGCTGGAGTGGAGGCTACACCTTC
CDR3: CASSWSGGYTF

D: -
J: TRBJ1-5
size: -
V: TRBV19
DNA: TGTGCCAGTAGTATAGTGGGGGGCTTAGGCAATCAGCCCCAGCATTTT
CDR3: CASSIVGGLGNQPQHF

D: TRBD2
J: TRBJ2-3
size: -
V: TRBV7-6
DNA: TGTGCCAGCAGCTTAGCGCGGGCGGGAGGGCCCGGCACAGATACGCAGTATTTT
CDR3: CASSLARAGGPGTDTQYF

D: -
J: TRBJ2-3
size: -
V: TRBV18
DNA: TGTGCCAGCTCACCGCCGGTTGGGACTGGGACAGATACGCAGTATTTT
CDR3: CASSPPVGTGTDTQYF

D: -
J: TRBJ2-3
size: -
V: TRBV6-5
DNA: TGTGCCAGCCGGTCGGGGCCTAACGAAGCCGATACGCAGTATTTT
CDR3: CASRSGPNEADTQYF

D: -
J: TRBJ1-1
size: -
V: TRBV18
DNA: TGTGCCAGCTCAGCGGACAGGAACACTGAAGCTTTCTTT
CDR3: CASSADRNTEAFF

D: TRBD2
J: TRBJ2-2
size: -
V: TRBV5-6
DNA: TGTGCCAGCAGCTTGAGCGGGGGGCAAGACACCGGGGAGCTGTTTTTT
CDR3: CASSLSGGQDTGELFF

D: TRBD1
J: TRBJ2-3
size: -
V: TRBV10-2
DNA: TGCGCCAGCAGGGATTACAGGGGCTCTAATACGCAGTATTTT
CDR3: CASRDYRGSNTQYF

D: TRBD1
J: TRBJ1-3
size: -
V: TRBV2
DNA: TGTGCCAGCAGTGGGACAGGGGGTGGAAACACCATATATTTT
CDR3: CASSGTGGGNTIYF

D: TRBD1
J: TRBJ1-2
size: -
V: TRBV27
DNA: TGTGCCAGCGGGCTCAAACCGGGACAGGGGTTTGGCTACACCTTC
CDR3: CASGLKPGQGFGYTF

D: -
J: TRBJ1-1
size: -
V: TRBV2
DNA: TGTGCCAGCAAGAACGCTGAAGCTTTCTTT
CDR3: CASKNAEAFF

D: -
J: TRBJ2-7
size: -
V: TRBV4-1
DNA: TGCGCCAGCAGCCGCGAACACGGACTATCCTACGAGCAGTACTTC
CDR3: CASSREHGLSYEQYF

D: -
J: TRBJ1-5
size: -
V: TRBV5-1
DNA: TGCGCCAGCAGCCTCCGGGGAGAATCCAATCAGCCCCAGCATTTT
CDR3: CASSLRGESNQPQHF

D: TRBD2
J: TRBJ2-1
size: -
V: TRBV29-1
DNA: TGCAGCGTCGGAGGGACTAGCGGGGAGAGGCAGTTCTTC
CDR3: CSVGGTSGERQFF

D: -
J: TRBJ1-6
size: -
V: TRBV7-9
DNA: TGTGCCAGCAGCTTAGGTCCCGGGAGCTCCTATAATTCACCCCTCCACTTT
CDR3: CASSLGPGSSYNSPLHF

D: -
J: TRBJ2-6
size: -
V: TRBV19
DNA: TGTGCCAGTAGTATCCTCCTAGGCTCTGGGGCCAACGTCCTGACTTTC
CDR3: CASSILLGSGANVLTF

D: -
J: TRBJ2-2
size: -
V: TRBV2
DNA: TGTGCCAGCAAGGGGGGCCCAGGAACCGGGGAGCTGTTTTTT
CDR3: CASKGGPGTGELFF

D: -
J: TRBJ2-7
size: -
V: TRBV21-1
DNA: TGTGCCAGCATCCTCAAAGGTAGTGGAGCCCAAGGGTCCTACGAGCAGTACTTC
CDR3: CASILKGSGAQGSYEQYF

D: -
J: TRBJ2-3
size: -
V: TRBV5-6
DNA: TGTGCCAGCAGCTTGGACAGGGCAGATACGCAGTATTTT
CDR3: CASSLDRADTQYF

D: -
J: TRBJ1-2
size: -
V: TRBV10-3
DNA: TGTGCCATCAGTGGTGACGCTGGAGTAAGTGGCTACACCTTC
CDR3: CAISGDAGVSGYTF

D: TRBD2
J: TRBJ2-5
size: -
V: TRBV18
DNA: TGTGCCAGCTCACCAACGGGACTAGGGTTAGTTACCCAGTACTTC
CDR3: CASSPTGLGLVTQYF

D: TRBD1
J: TRBJ1-1
size: once
V: TRBV6-1
DNA: TGTGCCAGCAGTTATGAGGGGGCGAGTGAAGCTTTCTTT
CDR3: CASSYEGASEAFF